This T cell receptor beta chain was identified during a study of T-cell reconstitution after alpha-beta-depleted transplantation in children. Unique molecular identifiers featured in how the TCRbeta library was prepared. From the PCR reads, TCRdb called clonotypes with MiXCR, one entry per CDR3 protein. The sample holds hundreds of thousands of distinct CDR3 sequences, about 15% seen once. The ends lost 7 bases at V and 8 bases at J; junction bases unmatched: 10. CDR1 is LNHDA, CDR2 SQIVND, per germline (reference sequence). The CDR3 has 13 residues. Remarks on this clonotype: The antigen remains undetermined.

Findings of the study overall: Reportedly, alpha-beta T cells present about two months post-transplant originated from several hundred expanded clones of graft origin.

The sequence derives from a male patient between 10 and 17 years old who had a stem cell transplant for acute lymphoblastic leukemia, so the T cells may come from the graft donor. The specimen comprised PBMCs, mostly from graft donor cells, sampled 360 days after TCRalphabeta/CD19-depleted stem cell transplant. V is TRBV19 and J is TRBJ1-2, with TRBD1 matching 7 bases. The CDR3 nucleotides read TGTGCCAGTAATCAAGTTGACAGGGTCGGCTACACCTTC. Protein product: CASNQVDRVGYTF.